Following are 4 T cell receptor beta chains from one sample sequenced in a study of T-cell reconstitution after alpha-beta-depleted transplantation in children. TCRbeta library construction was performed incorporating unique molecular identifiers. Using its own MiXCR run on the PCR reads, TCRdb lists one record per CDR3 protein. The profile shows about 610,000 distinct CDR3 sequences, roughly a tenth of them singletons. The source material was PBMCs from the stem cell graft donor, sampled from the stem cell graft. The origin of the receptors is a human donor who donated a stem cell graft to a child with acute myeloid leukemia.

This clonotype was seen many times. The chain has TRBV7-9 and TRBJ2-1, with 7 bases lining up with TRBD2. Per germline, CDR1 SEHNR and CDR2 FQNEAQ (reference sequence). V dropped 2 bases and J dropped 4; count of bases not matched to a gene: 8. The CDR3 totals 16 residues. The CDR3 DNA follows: TGTGCCAGCAGCTTACTGGCTAGCGGTTATTACAATGAGCAGTTCTTC. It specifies CASSLLASGYYNEQFF.

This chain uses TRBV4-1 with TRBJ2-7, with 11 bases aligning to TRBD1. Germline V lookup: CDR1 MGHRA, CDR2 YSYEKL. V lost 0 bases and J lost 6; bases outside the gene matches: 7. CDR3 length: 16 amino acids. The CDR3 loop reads CASSQDAGQGAGEQYF. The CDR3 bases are TGCGCCAGCAGCCAAGATGCTGGACAGGGGGCTGGCGAGCAGTACTTC.

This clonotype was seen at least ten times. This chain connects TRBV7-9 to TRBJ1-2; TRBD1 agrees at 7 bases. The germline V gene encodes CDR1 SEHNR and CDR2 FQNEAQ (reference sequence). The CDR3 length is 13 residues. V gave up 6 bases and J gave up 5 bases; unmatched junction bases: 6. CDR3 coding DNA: TGTGCCAGCAGTCCTGGGACAGCATATGGCTACACCTTC. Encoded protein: CASSPGTAYGYTF.

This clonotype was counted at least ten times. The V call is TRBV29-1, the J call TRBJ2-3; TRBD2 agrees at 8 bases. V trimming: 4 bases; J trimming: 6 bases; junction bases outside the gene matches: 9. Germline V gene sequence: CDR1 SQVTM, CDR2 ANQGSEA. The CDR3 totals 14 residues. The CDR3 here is CSVARAGGGDTQYF. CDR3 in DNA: TGCAGCGTTGCTCGGGCGGGAGGCGGGGATACGCAGTATTTT.